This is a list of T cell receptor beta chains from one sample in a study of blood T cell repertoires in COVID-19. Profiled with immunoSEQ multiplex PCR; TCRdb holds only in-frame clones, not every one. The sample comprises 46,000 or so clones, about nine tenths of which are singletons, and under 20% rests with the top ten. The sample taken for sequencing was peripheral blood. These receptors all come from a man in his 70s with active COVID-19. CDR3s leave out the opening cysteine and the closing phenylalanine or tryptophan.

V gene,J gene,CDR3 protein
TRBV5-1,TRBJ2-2,ASSPAGGGADAGELF
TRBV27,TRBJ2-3,ASSRSILAGGGTDTQY
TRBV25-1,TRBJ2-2,ASNLGTPDGELF
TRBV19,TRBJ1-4,ASSTAGVLEKLF
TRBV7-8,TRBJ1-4,ASSGDNSVATNEKLF
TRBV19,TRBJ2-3,ASSMGSPRTDTQY
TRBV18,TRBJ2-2,ASSPVGTRGELF
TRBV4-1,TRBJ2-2,ASSPGGSLVTGELF
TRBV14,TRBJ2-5,ASSRGTHPGETQY
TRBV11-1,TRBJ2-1,ASSLPRDSNNEQF
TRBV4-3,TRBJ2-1,ASSQDRDNEQF
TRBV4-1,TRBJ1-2,ASTPGGAYGYT
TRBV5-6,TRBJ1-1,ASTGNTEAF
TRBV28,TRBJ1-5,ASSLWGGTNQPQH
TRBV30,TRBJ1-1,AWRRQLNTEAF
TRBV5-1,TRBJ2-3,ASRLTSGSLTDTQY
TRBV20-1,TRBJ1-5,SASKRQVTNQPQH
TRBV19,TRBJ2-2,ASRLDRVVGTGELF
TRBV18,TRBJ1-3,ASSPTTGTGNTIY
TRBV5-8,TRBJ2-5,ASSLSPSGGWETQY
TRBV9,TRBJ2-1,ASSVGQSSREQF
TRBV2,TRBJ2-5,ASSPDRLNQETQY
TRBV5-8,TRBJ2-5,ASRMQGVQETQY
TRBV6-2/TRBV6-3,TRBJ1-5,ASSRLQGDQPQH
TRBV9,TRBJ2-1,ASSELAYSYNEQF
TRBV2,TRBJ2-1,ASSPLAGGHYNEQF
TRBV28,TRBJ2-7,ASSPHREGSYEQY
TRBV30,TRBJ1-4,ACSGTFAELF
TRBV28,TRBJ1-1,ASSYPSGQGVGTEAF
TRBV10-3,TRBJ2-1,AIRETGGAVNEQF
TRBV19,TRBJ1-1,ASSTDRVFTEAF
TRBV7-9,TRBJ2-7,ASSFNGYEQY
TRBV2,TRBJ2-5,ASSRARRGTQY
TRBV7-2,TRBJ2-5,ASSLSLRDSGRSKKTQY
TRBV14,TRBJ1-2,ASSQFRGGSYGYT
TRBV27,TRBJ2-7,ASSSSGVEQY
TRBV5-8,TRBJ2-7,ASSLVRGGEQY